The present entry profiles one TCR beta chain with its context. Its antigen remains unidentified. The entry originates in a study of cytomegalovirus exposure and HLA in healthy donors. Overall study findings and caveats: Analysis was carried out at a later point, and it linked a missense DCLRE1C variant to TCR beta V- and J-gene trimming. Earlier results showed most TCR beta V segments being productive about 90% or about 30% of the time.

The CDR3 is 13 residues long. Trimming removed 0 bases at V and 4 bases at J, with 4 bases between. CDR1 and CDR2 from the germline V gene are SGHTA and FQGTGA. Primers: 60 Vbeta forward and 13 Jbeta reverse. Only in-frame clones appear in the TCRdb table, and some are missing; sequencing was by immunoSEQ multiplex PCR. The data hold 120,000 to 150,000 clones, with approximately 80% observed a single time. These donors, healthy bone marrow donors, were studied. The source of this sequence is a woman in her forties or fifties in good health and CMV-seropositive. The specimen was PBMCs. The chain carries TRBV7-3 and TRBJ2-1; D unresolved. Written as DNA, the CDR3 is TGTGCCAGCAGCTTAACCCAGTACAATGAGCAGTTCTTC. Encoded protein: CASSLTQYNEQFF.